A selection of T cell receptor beta chains follows, all from one sample in a study of cytomegalovirus exposure and HLA in healthy donors. Here immunoSEQ multiplex PCR was the method, and the copy in TCRdb shows in-frame clones only, minus some. The sample includes 100,000 to 150,000 clones. Sequencing was carried out using PBMCs. The receptors were sampled from a woman aged 40 to 50 in good health and CMV-seropositive. Both conserved end residues are part of each CDR3. Fields, in order: V gene, D gene, J gene, CDR3 DNA, CDR3 protein. A D gene is named only where the DNA matches it firmly.

>TRBV27|TRBD2|TRBJ2-7
TGTGCCAGCAGTCCTCAAGGACTAGCGGGAGGTAAGGGTAACGAGCAGTACTTC
CASSPQGLAGGKGNEQYF
>TRBV4-1|TRBD1|TRBJ2-7
TGCGCCAGCAGCCTGGGACAGTCCACCTACGAGCAGTACTTC
CASSLGQSTYEQYF
>TRBV2|NA|TRBJ2-5
TGTGCCAGCATCGGGTTTGAGACCCAGTACTTC
CASIGFETQYF
>TRBV29-1|TRBD2|TRBJ2-7
TGCAGCGCGATCCCCGGGACTAGCATCTCGCACGAGCAGTACTTC
CSAIPGTSISHEQYF
>TRBV7-2|NA|TRBJ2-3
TGTGCCAGCAGCCCCCAGAGGGCAGATACGCAGTATTTT
CASSPQRADTQYF
>TRBV13|TRBD1|TRBJ1-6
TGTGCCAGCAGCCCCCGGACAGGCCGGAATTCACCCCTCCACTTT
CASSPRTGRNSPLHF
>TRBV27|TRBD2|TRBJ2-7
TGTGCCAGCAGTCCCACGGGACTACCCTACGAGCAGTACTTC
CASSPTGLPYEQYF
>TRBV4-3|NA|TRBJ2-7
TGCGCCAGCAGCCGGGTAGGGGGAGGGAGAGACGAGCAGTACTTC
CASSRVGGGRDEQYF
>TRBV7-9|TRBD1|TRBJ2-3
TGTGCCAGCAGCTTAACACAGGGGGCGGGAGATACGCAGTATTTT
CASSLTQGAGDTQYF
>TRBV6-5|NA|TRBJ2-3
TGTGCCAGCAGCACCGCAGGGGTGGATACGCAGTATTTT
CASSTAGVDTQYF
>TRBV7-9|NA|TRBJ2-1
TGTGCCAGCAGCTTTGAAGCTTCGGGGTACGATGAGCAGTTCTTC
CASSFEASGYDEQFF
>TRBV7-2|TRBD2|TRBJ2-4
TGTGCCAGCAGCTCCCGGACTAGCGGGAAGGACATTCAGTACTTC
CASSSRTSGKDIQYF
>TRBV2|TRBD1|TRBJ2-3
TGTGCCAGCAGTGAGGACAGGGGGCGAACAGATACGCAGTATTTT
CASSEDRGRTDTQYF
>TRBV2|TRBD2|TRBJ2-1
TGTGCCAGCACCGGACCGGGACTAGCGGCTACCAATGAGCAGTTCTTC
CASTGPGLAATNEQFF
>TRBV7-2|TRBD1|TRBJ1-5
TGTGCCAGCAGCCCCCGGACAGGGGATAATCAGCCCCAGCATTTT
CASSPRTGDNQPQHF
>TRBV6-4|TRBD2|TRBJ2-1
TGTGCCAGCGATAGGGGACGGACTAGCGACAATGAGCAGTTCTTC
CASDRGRTSDNEQFF
>TRBV5-1|NA|TRBJ1-1
TGCGCCAGCCTTCCCAGGAACACTGAAGCTTTCTTT
CASLPRNTEAFF
>TRBV10-3|NA|TRBJ1-5
TGTGCCATCAGTGACAGGGGATCCCCCCAGCCCCAGCATTTT
CAISDRGSPQPQHF